One sample yielded the 21 T cell receptor beta chains listed below, sequenced in a study of T cell responses to AZD1222 COVID-19 vaccine. Sequenced by immunoSEQ multiplex PCR; TCRdb stores in-frame clones only, minus some. The profile shows about 150,000 clones, 90% of them singletons. Sequences were derived from peripheral blood, sampled on day 0 of AZD1222 vaccination. The receptors were gathered from an adult in good health.

This chain links TRBV19 with TRBJ2-3; D ambiguous. Trimming stripped 5 bases from V and 0 bases from J, with 15 bases between. Germline loops: CDR1 LNHDA, CDR2 SQIVND (reference sequence). The CDR3 has 16 residues. CDR3 sequence: CASSPIRRPSTDTQYF. In DNA form, the CDR3 reads TGTGCCAGTAGTCCGATCAGGAGACCTAGCACAGATACGCAGTATTTT.

This CDR3 reads CASSWRGVQPQHF. The CDR3 nucleotides read TGTGCCAGCAGTTGGAGGGGGGTCCAGCCCCAGCATTTT. The rearrangement joins TRBV28 to TRBJ1-5; D possibly corresponds to TRBD1 (6 bases). The CDR3 spans 13 residues. Germline-derived CDR1 and CDR2 are MDHEN and SYDVKM. V was trimmed by 4 bases and J by 7 bases, leaving 11 bases between them.

The count of this clone is one. This chain links TRBV9 with TRBJ1-3; no clear D. The germline CDR1 and CDR2 sequences are SGDLS and YYNGEE. The length of the CDR3 is 15 residues. V was cut by 0 bases and J by 4 bases, with 11 bases left in between. CDR3 in DNA: TGTGCCAGCAGCGTAGACAGCCTCGGGGGAAACACCATATATTTT. It is translated as CASSVDSLGGNTIYF.

CDR3 in DNA: TGCGCCAGCAGACCTGGCGGGGGGGTCTCTGGAAACACCATATATTTT. Amino acid sequence: CASRPGGGVSGNTIYF. V usage is TRBV5-1 and J usage is TRBJ1-3, with D perhaps matching TRBD1 (5 bases). The CDR3 runs to 16 residues. Between the trimmed V and J ends, which lost 5 bases and 0 bases, there was a span of 15 bases. In germline, CDR1 is SGHRS, CDR2 YFSETQ.

The chain is built from TRBV20-1 and TRBJ2-7; 8 bases are shared with TRBD2. This CDR3 contains 15 residues. Germline values: CDR1 DFQATT, CDR2 SNEGSKA (reference sequence). J was trimmed by 2 bases and V by 3 bases; bases with no gene match: 9. The CDR3 DNA follows: TGCAGTGCTAGTCCCGGGACTAGGGGGACCTACGAGCAGTACTTC. Amino acids: CSASPGTRGTYEQYF.

This chain joins TRBV24-1 and TRBJ2-2; possible D gene TRBD2, 5 bases. This CDR3 has 15 amino acids. Trimming took 2 bases from V and 6 from J, leaving 12 bases between them. Germline-derived CDR1 and CDR2 are KGHDR and SFDVKD. The CDR3 reads CATSDSAMEAGELFF. The CDR3 nucleotides read TGTGCCACCAGTGATTCCGCTATGGAGGCCGGGGAGCTGTTTTTT.

This clone was seen a single time. The chain has TRBV2 and TRBJ2-4; 7 bases are shared with TRBD2. The V and J ends lost 4 bases and 2 bases, in that order; junction bases with no gene match: 8. This CDR3 comprises 16 residues. The germline V gene encodes CDR1 SNHLY and CDR2 FYNNEI. The CDR3 bases are TGTGCCAGCAGTGGGAGGGGAGGGCCTTCCAAAAACATTCAGTACTTC. It codes for CASSGRGGPSKNIQYF. The entire variable domain, with the rest obtained from reference TRBV2 and TRBJ2-4, is as follows: EPEVTQTPSHQVTQMGQEVILRCVPISNHLYFYWYRQILGQKVEFLVSFYNNEISEKSEIFDDQFSVERPDGSNFTLKIRSTKLEDSAMYFCASSGRGGPSKNIQYFGAGTRLSVL.

The chain couples TRBV6-2 or TRBV6-3 to TRBJ2-1; 8 bases map to TRBD2. The V gene's germline CDR1 is MNHEY and CDR2 SVGEGT. The length of the CDR3 is 15 residues. V was pared by 6 bases and J by 4 bases, with 8 bases of the junction left unmatched. As DNA, the CDR3 is TGTGCCAGCAGCCACGGGGGGGGCTCGTACAATGAGCAGTTCTTC. Its translation: CASSHGGGSYNEQFF.

J is TRBJ2-6 and V is TRBV10-3; TRBD1 or TRBD2 may be the D gene (5 bases each). V was shortened by 4 bases and J by 0 bases, with 16 bases between the two germline ends. This CDR3 is built from 18 residues. The germline V gene encodes CDR1 ENHRY and CDR2 SYGVKD. The CDR3 region is CAISGMGVSSSGANVLTF. The CDR3 DNA reads as TGTGCCATCAGTGGTATGGGGGTGTCTAGCTCTGGGGCCAACGTCCTGACTTTC.

The rearrangement links TRBV28 to TRBJ2-1; 12 bases are shared with TRBD2. The V and J ends lost 4 bases and 4 bases, in that order; junction bases with no gene match: 17. This CDR3 region has 20 residues. Germline CDR1 MDHEN, CDR2 SYDVKM. CDR3 sequence: CASSWEGTSGRPFTYNEQFF. In DNA form, the CDR3 reads TGTGCCAGCAGTTGGGAAGGTACTAGCGGGAGGCCCTTTACTTACAATGAGCAGTTCTTC.

This chain links TRBV24-1 with TRBJ1-2, with a weak D call TRBD1 (6 bases). CDR1 is KGHDR and CDR2 is SFDVKD in the germline V gene. This CDR3 is 15 amino acids long. V lost 3 bases and J 8 bases, leaving 18 bases between the germline ends. CDR3 nucleotide sequence: TGTGCCACCAGTGATCCAACAGGGTCTTCTGACGGCTACACCTTC. As protein: CATSDPTGSSDGYTF.

This clone was found once. This chain joins TRBV28 and TRBJ2-1, with TRBD2 as a possible D gene (6 bases). The CDR3 length is 12 residues. Germline V gives CDR1 MDHEN, CDR2 SYDVKM. The germline V and J ends were trimmed by 5 bases and 14 bases, with 16 bases remaining between them. CDR3 loop: CASSAAWREEFF. CDR3 bases: TGTGCCAGCAGTGCGGCTTGGCGGGAAGAGTTCTTC.

The rearrangement uses TRBV2 and TRBJ1-1, with 9 bases matching TRBD1. Trimming took 5 bases from V and 0 from J; bases not matched to a gene: 13. This CDR3 has 18 residues. CDR1 is SNHLY and CDR2 is FYNNEI in the germline V gene. This chain's CDR3 is CASSLDRGSYVMNTEAFF. CDR3 in DNA: TGTGCCAGCAGTCTTGACAGGGGGAGTTATGTCATGAACACTGAAGCTTTCTTT.

V usage is TRBV5-1 and J usage is TRBJ2-5, with a weak D call TRBD2 (6 bases). The CDR3 runs 17 residues. Trimming took off 1 base at V and 0 bases at J, with 16 bases between the two ends. In germline, CDR1 is SGHRS, CDR2 YFSETQ. CDR3: CASSLMLTRTYQETQYF. CDR3 sequence (DNA): TGCGCCAGCAGCTTGATGCTGACTAGAACGTACCAAGAGACCCAGTACTTC. The full variable domain, its missing parts supplied by reference TRBV5-1 and TRBJ2-5, is KAGVTQTPRYLIKTRGQQVTLSCSPISGHRSVSWYQQTPGQGLQFLFEYFSETQRNKGNFPGRFSGRQFSNSRSEMNVSTLELGDSALYLCASSLMLTRTYQETQYFGPGTRLLVL.

This sequence joins TRBV10-3 and TRBJ2-1; 9 bases fit TRBD1. CDR3 size: 16 residues. Germline CDR1 ENHRY, CDR2 SYGVKD. Trimming removed 6 bases from V and 1 base from J; junction bases left unmatched: 7. In nucleotides, the CDR3 is TGTGCCATCAGAACCTCCGGGACAGGGTCCTACAATGAGCAGTTCTTC. It encodes CAIRTSGTGSYNEQFF.

Comments on this clone: At one end the junction does not follow the germline gene, possibly because of a read error. The chain uses TRBV29-1 and TRBJ2-7; 10 bases match TRBD1. This CDR3 comprises 14 residues. CDR1 and CDR2 (germline): SQVTM, ANQGSEA. This CDR3 is CSAELGQGAYEQYF. CDR3 in DNA: TGCAGCGCTGAACTAGGACAGGGGGCCTACGAGCAGTACTTC.

V is TRBV28 and J is TRBJ2-1; possibly TRBD2 for D (5 bases). Germline loops: CDR1 MDHEN, CDR2 SYDVKM. The CDR3 covers 20 residues. Trimming removed 3 bases from V and 4 bases from J, with 28 bases in between. The CDR3 sequence: CASSFSAARRWPRIYNEQFF. CDR3 coding DNA: TGTGCCAGCAGTTTCTCCGCGGCCAGGAGGTGGCCCAGAATATACAATGAGCAGTTCTTC.

CDR3 nucleotides: TGTGCCAGCGGGTTACAGGGCACCTCTGGGGCCAACGTCCTGACTTTC. Its protein product is CASGLQGTSGANVLTF. The V call is TRBV5-4, the J call TRBJ2-6, with D perhaps matching TRBD1 (6 bases). V was clipped by 7 bases and J by 0 bases, with 14 bases between them. This CDR3 comprises 16 residues. The germline V gene has CDR1 SGHNT and CDR2 YYREEE (reference sequence).

This chain connects TRBV5-4 to TRBJ2-7; either TRBD1 or TRBD2 may fit D (5 bases each). Trimming took 5 bases from V and 0 from J, leaving 12 bases between them. CDR3 length equals 14 residues. Germline loops: CDR1 SGHNT, CDR2 YYREEE (reference sequence). The CDR3 DNA is TGTGCCAGCAGACGGGACCCTAGCTCCTACGAGCAGTACTTC. Its protein product is CASRRDPSSYEQYF.

The chain uses TRBV13 and TRBJ2-7, with 11 nucleotides matching TRBD2. Losses at the gene ends were 3 bases for V and 7 bases for J; bases not matched to a gene: 11. This CDR3 has 16 amino acids. CDR1 is PRHDT, CDR2 FYEKMQ, per germline (reference sequence). The CDR3, as DNA: TGTGCCAGCAGCTTTTTCGGGGCTAGCGGGAGGTGGGAGCAGTACTTC. It specifies CASSFFGASGRWEQYF. Full variable domain (outside the CDR3, taken from reference TRBV13 and TRBJ2-7): AAGVIQSPRHLIKEKRETATLKCYPIPRHDTVYWYQQGPGQDPQFLISFYEKMQSDKGSIPDRFSAQQFSDYHSELNMSSLELGDSALYFCASSFFGASGRWEQYFGPGTRLTVT.

The J gene is TRBJ2-6, the V gene TRBV6-2 or TRBV6-3, with D tentatively TRBD1 (5 bases). V lost 6 bases and J 1 base, leaving 10 bases between the germline ends. Germline CDR1 MNHEY, CDR2 SVGEGT. This CDR3 region has 15 residues. CDR3 in amino acids: CASSDRVSGANVLTF. The CDR3 DNA reads as TGTGCCAGCAGCGACAGAGTTTCTGGGGCCAACGTCCTGACTTTC.